This T cell receptor (beta chain) derives from a study of T cell repertoires in cytomegalovirus infection. This clonotype occurred many times. Antigen unknown. The V gene's germline CDR1 is DFQATT and CDR2 SNEGSKA (reference sequence). This CDR3 comprises 16 residues. V gave up 5 bases and J gave up 1 base; unmatched junction bases: 7. Whole-study findings and limits: Summed public TCR beta family frequency identified CMV carriers bearing the relevant HLA.

TCRdb reprocessed the reads with MiXCR, giving one entry per CDR3 protein. The sample holds around 300,000 distinct CDR3 sequences, roughly 9.5% seen once. The sequence came from a human donor in good health (CMV status not recorded). Some clones in this sample may be carry-over from other donors' samples. Sequencing was done on a sample of PBMCs. The chain is built from TRBV20-1 and TRBJ2-7; TRBD2 agrees at 14 bases. DNA for the CDR3: TGCAGTGCTTGGAAGGGACTAGCGGGAGCATCCTACGAGCAGTACTTC. Residues: CSAWKGLAGASYEQYF.